The 6 T cell receptor beta chains reported below all come from one sample, sequenced in a study of low-dose radiotherapy and immunotherapy resistance in tumors (dated by TCRdb to between 2021 and 2024). To make first-strand cDNA, Superscript III was used along with a set of TRAV- and TRBV-specific primers so that both the TCRalpha and TCRbeta chains were covered. TCRs were amplified with Phusion for roughly 20 PCR cycles using a constant-region primer together with the adapter attached to the V primers. TCRdb trimmed public reads at Q25 via fastp, called clones via MiXCR and kept in-frame beta chains. Records with the same CDR3 protein are collapsed into one entry carrying the most frequent genes and DNA. The sample profile shows some 6,200 distinct CDR3 sequences; roughly 80% of them were found once. The biggest ten clones account for over 4.5% of the sample. The receptors were sampled from a human donor with advanced metastatic prostate, ovarian, gallbladder or colorectal cancer (not recorded which). This table probably holds off-target reads from a library built for another chain.

This rearrangement joins TRBV20-1 to TRBJ2-3, with D hard to call. This CDR3 comprises 14 residues. V gave up 1 base and J gave up 2 bases, with 10 bases separating them. Germline V CDR1 and CDR2: DFQATT, SNEGSKA (reference sequence). The CDR3 DNA reads as TGCAGTGCTAGAGTAGGCAGAGACACAGATACGCAGTATTTT. Translation gives CSARVGRDTDTQYF.

The chain couples TRBV6-6 to TRBJ1-2; weak D call: TRBD1 (5 bases). The CDR3 consists of 13 residues. V was trimmed by 6 bases and J by 0 bases, leaving 8 bases between them. Germline loops: CDR1 MNHNY, CDR2 SVGAGI (reference sequence). The CDR3: CASSRDANYGYTF. The CDR3 DNA reads TGTGCCAGCAGCCGGGACGCTAACTATGGCTACACCTTC.

This clonotype has just a few counts. The chain joins TRBV2 to TRBJ2-2; D is undetermined. With 5 bases removed from V and 3 bases from J, the gap between germline ends came to 4 bases. The CDR3 totals 12 residues. CDR1 and CDR2 from the germline V gene are SNHLY and FYNNEI. The CDR3 nucleotides are TGTGCCAGCAGTCGGGACACCGGGGAGCTGTTTTTT. Translation gives CASSRDTGELFF.

The chain carries TRBV4-1 and TRBJ2-2; D perhaps matches TRBD2 (5 bases). CDR3 length: 16 amino acids. Trimming took 2 bases from V and 1 from J, leaving 11 bases between them. Per germline, CDR1 MGHRA and CDR2 YSYEKL. The CDR3 DNA is TGCGCCAGCAGCCAACCGCTCCGGGGGAACACCGGGGAGCTGTTTTTT. It specifies CASSQPLRGNTGELFF.

The chain combines TRBV29-1 with TRBJ1-1; possibly TRBD1 for D (5 bases). V lost 2 bases, J lost 11 bases, and 15 bases lay in between. Germline V lookup: CDR1 SQVTM, CDR2 ANQGSEA. CDR3 length equals 12 residues. CDR3 sequence: CSVESWGDWAFF. The CDR3 nucleotides are TGCAGCGTTGAATCTTGGGGGGACTGGGCTTTCTTT.

This chain links TRBV28 with TRBJ1-2, with TRBD1 matching over 7 bases. The CDR3 contains 15 residues. CDR1 MDHEN and CDR2 SYDVKM come from the germline V gene. V trimming: 7 bases; J trimming: 5 bases; junction bases outside the gene matches: 13. The CDR3 nucleotides are TGTGCCAGCATCTTAAGCGGGGGACAGCAATATGGCTACACCTTC. The encoded protein is CASILSGGQQYGYTF.